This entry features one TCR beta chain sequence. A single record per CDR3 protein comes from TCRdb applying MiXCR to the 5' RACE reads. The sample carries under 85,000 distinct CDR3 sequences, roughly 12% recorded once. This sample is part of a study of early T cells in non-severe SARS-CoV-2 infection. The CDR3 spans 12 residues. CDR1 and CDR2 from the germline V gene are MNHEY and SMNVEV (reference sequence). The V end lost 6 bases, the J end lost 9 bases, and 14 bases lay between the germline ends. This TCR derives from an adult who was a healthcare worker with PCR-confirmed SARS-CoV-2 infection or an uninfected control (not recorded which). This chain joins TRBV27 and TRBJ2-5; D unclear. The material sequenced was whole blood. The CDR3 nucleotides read TGTGCCAGCAGCGCCACCGGCGTTCCCCAGTACTTC. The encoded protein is CASSATGVPQYF.